This TCR beta chain was sequenced during a study of T cell changes during pregnancy in multiple sclerosis. The CDR3 contains 15 residues. In germline, CDR1 is SGDLS, CDR2 YYNGEE. V was shortened by 1 base and J by 7 bases, with 15 bases between the two germline ends. Method: immunoSEQ multiplex PCR; TCRdb's copy keeps in-frame clones and lacks some. The repertoire holds about 43,000 clones, with about nine tenths as singletons. Source material: PBMCs (not recorded whether the cells were cultured). The TCR originated in a female donor with multiple sclerosis, enrolled in a pregnancy study. The chain carries TRBV9 and TRBJ2-1; D not resolved. The CDR3 region is CASSVLSFEGNEQFF. For the CDR3, the DNA is TGTGCCAGCAGCGTACTTAGTTTTGAAGGAAATGAGCAGTTCTTC.